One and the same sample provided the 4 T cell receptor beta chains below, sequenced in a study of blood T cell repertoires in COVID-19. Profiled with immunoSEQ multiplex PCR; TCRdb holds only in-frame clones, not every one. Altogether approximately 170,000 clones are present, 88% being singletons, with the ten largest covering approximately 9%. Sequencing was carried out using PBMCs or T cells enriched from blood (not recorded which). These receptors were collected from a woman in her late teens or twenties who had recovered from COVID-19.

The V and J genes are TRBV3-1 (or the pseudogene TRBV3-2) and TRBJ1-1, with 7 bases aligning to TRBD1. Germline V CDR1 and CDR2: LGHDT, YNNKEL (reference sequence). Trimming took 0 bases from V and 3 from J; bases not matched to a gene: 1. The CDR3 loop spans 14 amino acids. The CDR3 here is CASSQDRGYTEAFF. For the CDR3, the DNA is TGTGCCAGCAGCCAAGACAGGGGGTACACTGAAGCTTTCTTT.

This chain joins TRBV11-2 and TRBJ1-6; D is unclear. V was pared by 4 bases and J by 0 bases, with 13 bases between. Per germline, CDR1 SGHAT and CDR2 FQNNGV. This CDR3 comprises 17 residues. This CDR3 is CASSSLGGRSYNSPLHF. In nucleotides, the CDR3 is TGTGCCAGCAGCTCCCTGGGAGGACGCTCCTATAATTCACCCCTCCACTTT.

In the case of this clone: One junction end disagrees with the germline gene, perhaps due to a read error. The DNA for the CDR3 is TGTGCTAGCAGCGCAGGGGTGAACACTGAAGCTTTCTTT. Residues: CASSAGVNTEAFF. The rearrangement links TRBV7-7 to TRBJ1-1; a possible D gene is TRBD1 (6 bases). This CDR3 is 13 amino acids long. Germline V gives CDR1 SSHAT, CDR2 FNYEAQ (reference sequence). Full variable domain (missing parts from reference TRBV7-7 and TRBJ1-1): GAGVSQSPRYKVTKRGQDVTLRCDPISSHATLYWYQQALGQGPEFLTYFNYEAQPDKSGLPSDRFSAERPEGSISTLTIQRTEQRDSAMYRCASSAGVNTEAFFGQGTRLTVV.

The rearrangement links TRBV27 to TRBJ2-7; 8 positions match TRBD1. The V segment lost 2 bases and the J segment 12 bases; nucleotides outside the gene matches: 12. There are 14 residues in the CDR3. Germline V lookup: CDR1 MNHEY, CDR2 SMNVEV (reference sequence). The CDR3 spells CASSLEAPTGDRYF. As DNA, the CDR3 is TGTGCCAGCAGTTTAGAGGCCCCGACAGGGGATAGGTACTTC.